Below are 6 T cell receptor beta chains sequenced from a single sample in a study of T cell responses to AZD1222 COVID-19 vaccine. Measured with immunoSEQ multiplex PCR; TCRdb has only the in-frame clones, and not every one. Among over 140,000 clones, almost 95% were seen once, and the ten largest hold about 3.7%. The material sequenced was peripheral blood, taken 28 days after the second AZD1222 dose. The receptors were gathered from an adult who received the AZD1222 COVID-19 vaccine.

This chain uses TRBV28 with TRBJ1-3, with D perhaps TRBD1 (5 bases). The CDR3 length is 16 residues. CDR1 is MDHEN, CDR2 SYDVKM, per germline. With 4 bases removed from V and 2 bases from J, the gap between germline ends came to 15 bases. CDR3 bases: TGTGCCAGCAGTTCGACGGGACGGGGGACTGGAAACACCATATATTTT. Translating gives CASSSTGRGTGNTIYF.

The chain is built from TRBV20-1 and TRBJ2-1; 11 bases fit TRBD2. CDR1 DFQATT and CDR2 SNEGSKA come from the germline V gene (reference sequence). The CDR3 has 16 amino acids. With V trimmed by 3 bases and J by 4 bases, 8 bases remained unmatched. The CDR3 loop reads CSASSSGRALYNEQFF. In DNA, the CDR3 is TGCAGTGCTAGTAGTAGCGGGAGGGCCCTGTACAATGAGCAGTTCTTC.

V and J are TRBV5-1 and TRBJ1-2; perhaps TRBD1 as D (5 bases). V was pared by 0 bases and J by 4 bases, with 10 bases between. The V gene's germline CDR1 is SGHRS and CDR2 YFSETQ. The CDR3 length is 14 residues. The CDR3 here is CASSLVDRIYGYTF. The CDR3 bases are TGCGCCAGCAGCTTGGTAGACAGAATCTATGGCTACACCTTC. Looking up the rest from reference TRBV5-1 and TRBJ1-2 gives the full variable domain: KAGVTQTPRYLIKTRGQQVTLSCSPISGHRSVSWYQQTPGQGLQFLFEYFSETQRNKGNFPGRFSGRQFSNSRSEMNVSTLELGDSALYLCASSLVDRIYGYTFGSGTRLTVV.

This chain joins TRBV11-2 and TRBJ2-1; 13 positions match TRBD2. This CDR3 comprises 18 residues. The germline V gene has CDR1 SGHAT and CDR2 FQNNGV. The V segment lost 5 bases and the J segment 4 bases; nucleotides outside the gene matches: 11. The CDR3 here is CASSPGLAGETRYNEQFF. CDR3 coding DNA: TGTGCCAGCAGCCCCGGACTAGCGGGAGAGACGAGGTACAATGAGCAGTTCTTC.

This chain uses TRBV6-6 with TRBJ1-6; D is unclear. The germline CDR1 and CDR2 sequences are MNHNY and SVGAGI (reference sequence). Between the trimmed V and J ends, which lost 7 bases and 6 bases, there was a span of 10 bases. This CDR3 has 13 amino acids. The CDR3 protein is CASNGEVNSPLHF. CDR3 bases: TGTGCCAGCAATGGGGAGGTTAATTCACCCCTCCACTTT.

This chain connects TRBV6-5 to TRBJ2-7; D is unresolved. Trimming took 5 bases from V and 3 from J, leaving 17 bases between them. The CDR3 spans 15 residues. In germline, CDR1 is MNHEY, CDR2 SVGAGI. The CDR3 coding sequence is TGTGCCAGCAGTAGTCCGCTCGGGTCTATCTACGAGCAGTACTTC. As protein: CASSSPLGSIYEQYF.